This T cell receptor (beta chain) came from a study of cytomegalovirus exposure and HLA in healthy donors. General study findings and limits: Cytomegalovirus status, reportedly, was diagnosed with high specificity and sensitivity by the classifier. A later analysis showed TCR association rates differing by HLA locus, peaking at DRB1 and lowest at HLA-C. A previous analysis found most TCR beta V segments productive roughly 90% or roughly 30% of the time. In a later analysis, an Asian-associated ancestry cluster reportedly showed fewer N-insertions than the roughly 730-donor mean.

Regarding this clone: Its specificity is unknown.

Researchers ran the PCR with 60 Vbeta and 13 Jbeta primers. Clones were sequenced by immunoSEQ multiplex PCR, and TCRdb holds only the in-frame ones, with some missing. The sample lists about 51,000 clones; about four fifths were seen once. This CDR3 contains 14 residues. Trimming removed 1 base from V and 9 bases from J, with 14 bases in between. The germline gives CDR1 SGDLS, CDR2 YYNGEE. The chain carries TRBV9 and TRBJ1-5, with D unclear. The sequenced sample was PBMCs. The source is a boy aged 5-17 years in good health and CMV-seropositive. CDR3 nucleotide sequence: TGTGCCAGCAGCGTACGGGCTACGGGGAGGCCCCAGCATTTT. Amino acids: CASSVRATGRPQHF.